This TCR beta chain was observed in a study of blood T cell repertoires in COVID-19. For the study at large: The United States, Italy and Spain were the sources of the acute and convalescent COVID-19 samples. T cells, B-cell-depleted T cells, or PBMCs provided the cDNA or gDNA that served as material.

CDR1 is MNHEY, CDR2 SMNVEV, per germline (reference sequence). Trimming cost V 5 bases and J 6 bases; bases outside gene matches: 7. The CDR3 is made up of 13 amino acids. This clone was observed a few times. Under the authors' procedure: Amplification of reference gene primers was used by the study to estimate nucleated cell counts. Sequenced by immunoSEQ multiplex PCR; TCRdb stores in-frame clones only, minus some. That table supplies the V and J calls and clone size; D and trimming were determined from the DNA. The sample shows approximately 130,000 clones, around 85% of them seen only once. The clonotype comes from a human donor in a cohort sampled during active COVID-19. Material for sequencing was peripheral blood. The rearrangement uses TRBV27 and TRBJ2-7; 7 positions agree with TRBD2. CDR3 amino acids: CASSPGGTVEQYF. The CDR3 DNA reads TGTGCCAGCAGTCCCGGGGGGACGGTCGAGCAGTACTTC.